The 18 T cell receptor beta chains below all came from one sample that was sequenced in a study of T cell clonality in common variable immunodeficiency. Profiled with immunoSEQ multiplex PCR; TCRdb holds only in-frame clones, not every one. The sample yields tens of thousands of clones, without any singletons. Sequenced material: peripheral blood mononuclear cells. All receptors come from a person aged 18 to 69 in good health.

This clone was counted many times. The CDR3 is cut off 3 residues early in the read; its end comes from the germline J gene. The rearrangement uses TRBV20-1 and TRBJ1-2; TRBD1 might be the D (6 bases). The CDR3 runs to 15 residues. V lost 0 bases and J 6 bases, leaving 17 bases between the germline ends. The germline CDR1 and CDR2 sequences are DFQATT and SNEGSKA (reference sequence). Here the CDR3 reads CSARDRARGADGYTF. Incomplete CDR3 DNA: TGCAGTGCTAGAGATCGGGCCAGGGGAGCGGATGGC.

In regard to this clone: The CDR3 end lies 3 residues beyond the end of the read and is filled in from the germline J gene. V gene TRBV7-8 combines with J gene TRBJ1-3, with 7 positions matching TRBD1. The CDR3 has 15 amino acids. CDR1 and CDR2 from the germline V gene are SGHVS and FQNEAQ. J gave up 3 bases and V 5 bases, and 7 bases lay outside the gene matches. The sequenced part of the CDR3 DNA is TGTGCCAGCAGCCCGACAGGGTTCTTTGGAAACACC. This encodes CASSPTGFFGNT. The whole CDR3 region reads CASSPTGFFGNTIYF.

The sample holds many counts of this clone. The DNA read from the CDR3 is TGTGCCAGCAGTTTTAATCGTGGAAACACC. This sequence encodes CASSFNRGNT. The whole CDR3 reads CASSFNRGNTIYF. The chain is built from TRBV12-3 or TRBV12-4 and TRBJ1-3; no definite D call. The observed sequence ends 3 residues before the CDR3 terminus, with the missing tail filled in from the germline J gene. The CDR3 extends over 13 amino acids. The V gene lost 3 bases and the J gene lost 3 bases, with 6 bases spanning the gap.

At least ten counts were recorded for this clone. The read is 3 residues too short to cover the CDR3 end, so that end is filled in from the germline J gene. Other DNA sequences of this sample code for an identical CDR3. The V gene is TRBV10-3, the J gene TRBJ2-3, with TRBD2 matching 10 bases. CDR3 size: 16 residues. The germline gives CDR1 ENHRY, CDR2 SYGVKD. J gave up 0 bases and V 4 bases, and 4 bases lay outside the gene matches. The CDR3 loop reads CAISAVAGGSTDTQYF. Partial CDR3 DNA: TGTGCCATCAGTGCGGTAGCGGGAGGAAGCACAGATACG.

This clone was seen ten or more times. The observed sequence ends 3 residues before the CDR3 terminus, with the missing tail filled in from the germline J gene. The rearrangement joins TRBV28 to TRBJ2-5; 10 positions match TRBD2. J lost 4 bases, V lost 2 bases, and 7 bases had no gene match. Per the germline V gene, CDR1 is MDHEN and CDR2 is SYDVKM. The CDR3 loop spans 16 amino acids. CDR3 residues: CASSLRSGRARETQYF. The DNA read from the CDR3 is TGTGCCAGCAGTTTACGAAGCGGGAGGGCCAGAGAGACC.

This clone was counted ten times or more. The read is 3 residues too short to cover the CDR3 end, so that end is filled in from the germline J gene. The J gene is TRBJ2-2, the V gene TRBV13; 7 bases map to TRBD2. J was trimmed by 7 bases and V by 5 bases; bases with no gene match: 7. CDR1 is PRHDT, CDR2 FYEKMQ, per germline (reference sequence). This CDR3 is 14 amino acids long. The sequenced part of the CDR3 DNA is TGTGCCAGCAGCCCTACTCCTAGCGGCGGGGAG. Its translation: CASSPTPSGGE. The whole CDR3 reads CASSPTPSGGELFF.

This clone appeared many times. The DNA ends 3 residues before the CDR3 does, and the rest of the CDR3 is filled in from the germline J gene. J is TRBJ2-5 and V is TRBV5-1, with D possibly TRBD1 on 5 matching bases. The germline V gene has CDR1 SGHRS and CDR2 YFSETQ. V was shortened by 4 bases and J by 3 bases, with 10 bases between the two germline ends. The CDR3 is made up of 13 amino acids. CDR3 protein: CASSATGEETQYF. Incomplete CDR3 DNA: TGCGCCAGCAGCGCCACAGGAGAAGAGACC. The full variable domain, rest sourced from reference TRBV5-1 and TRBJ2-5, is KAGVTQTPRYLIKTRGQQVTLSCSPISGHRSVSWYQQTPGQGLQFLFEYFSETQRNKGNFPGRFSGRQFSNSRSEMNVSTLELGDSALYLCASSATGEETQYFGPGTRLLVL.

This clone was seen many times. The read ends 3 residues early relative to the CDR3; the germline J gene fills the gap. This rearrangement joins TRBV7-2 to TRBJ1-5, with D possibly being TRBD1 (6 bases). Germline V gene sequence: CDR1 SGHTA, CDR2 FQGNSA. Trimming shortened V by 1 base and J by 8 bases, and 15 bases separated the two germline ends. This CDR3 is built from 15 residues. The CDR3 protein is CASSLGTAGIEPQHF. The sequenced part of the CDR3 DNA is TGTGCCAGCAGCTTAGGGACAGCCGGTATTGAGCCC.

This clone appeared many times. The missing CDR3 end, 3 residues past where the read stops, is filled in from the germline J gene. The chain has TRBV2 and TRBJ1-1; the D is unclear. The CDR3 totals 14 residues. Germline assignment: CDR1 SNHLY and CDR2 FYNNEI. Trimming cost V 1 base and J 4 bases, with 10 bases left between them. The covered CDR3 bases are TGTGCCAGCAGTGAAGAAGCCTCGGGCACTGAA. Translation gives CASSEEASGTE. Given in full, the CDR3 is CASSEEASGTEAFF.

The sample holds many counts of this clone. The read terminates 3 residues before the CDR3 end, so the remaining end is supplied by the germline J gene. This chain uses TRBV7-2 with TRBJ2-2; no reliable D call. The CDR3 sequence is 14 residues long. Germline CDR1 and CDR2: SGHTA and FQGNSA. V dropped 1 base and J dropped 1 base, with 4 bases sitting between them. The part of the CDR3 DNA that was read is TGTGCCAGCAGCTTAGACTTGAACACCGGGGAG. Translation: CASSLDLNTGE. The whole CDR3 protein reads CASSLDLNTGELFF.

This clone appeared many times. The read finishes 3 residues shy of the CDR3 end, and the germline J gene is used to complete it. The chain joins TRBV7-8 to TRBJ2-3, with D possibly matching TRBD2 (5 bases). The germline CDR1 and CDR2 sequences are SGHVS and FQNEAQ. V was shortened by 8 bases and J by 0 bases, with 12 bases between the two germline ends. There are 14 residues in the CDR3. CDR3 DNA (partial): TGTGCCAGCGGCGCGGGCTCTAGCACAGATACG. Its protein is CASGAGSSTDT. The whole CDR3 protein is CASGAGSSTDTQYF.

Many counts were recorded for this clone. The CDR3 end is not reached by the read, which stops 3 residues before it; the germline J gene fills it in. The chain recombines TRBV7-6 with TRBJ2-5; 8 nucleotides line up with TRBD2. The trim removed 1 base at V and 2 bases at J, leaving 9 bases unmatched. The CDR3 is 17 amino acids. CDR1 SGHVS and CDR2 FNYEAQ come from the germline V gene. The CDR3 DNA, read in part, is TGTGCCAGCAGCTTAGGGACGCGGACTAGCCTACAAGAGACC. Protein sequence: CASSLGTRTSLQET. The whole CDR3 protein reads CASSLGTRTSLQETQYF.

As concerns this clone: The read finishes 3 residues shy of the CDR3 end, and the germline J gene is used to complete it. The V and J genes are TRBV18 and TRBJ1-2, with D unresolved. There are 15 residues in the CDR3. Germline CDR1 reads KGHSH; CDR2 reads LQKENI. The CDR3: CASSPYSGSSYDYTF. The covered CDR3 bases are TGTGCCAGCTCACCTTATAGCGGGAGCTCCTACGAC.

About this clone: The observed sequence ends 3 residues before the CDR3 terminus, with the missing tail filled in from the germline J gene. The gene calls are TRBV7-6 and TRBJ2-1, with 7 bases aligning to TRBD2. After removal of 2 bases from V and 5 bases from J, the junction contained 6 bases not matched to a gene. The CDR3 is 15 amino acids. Looked up from germline, CDR1 is SGHVS and CDR2 is FNYEAQ. The CDR3 spells CASSLKAGPNNEQFF. CDR3 bases read: TGTGCCAGCAGCTTAAAAGCGGGACCTAACAATGAG.

Regarding this clone: The read comes to an end 3 residues before the CDR3 does, leaving the germline J gene to fill in the end. V is TRBV7-9 and J is TRBJ2-5; D is unresolved. Germline V gene sequence: CDR1 SEHNR, CDR2 FQNEAQ (reference sequence). The V end lost 4 bases, the J end lost 2 bases, and 14 bases lay between the germline ends. The CDR3 consists of 15 residues. Here the CDR3 reads CASSSEDSPQETQYF. Incomplete CDR3 DNA: TGTGCCAGCAGCTCAGAAGACTCGCCTCAAGAGACC.

This clone was detected ten times or more. Sequencing ends 3 residues short of the CDR3 end; the germline J gene provides the rest. This sequence joins TRBV4-1 and TRBJ1-6; the D gene is possibly TRBD1 (5 bases). The CDR3 contains 16 residues. The germline CDR1 and CDR2 sequences are MGHRA and YSYEKL. V was pared by 1 base and J by 9 bases, with 16 bases between. CDR3 residues: CASSQVPGSLSSPLHF. CDR3 bases read: TGCGCCAGCAGCCAAGTCCCAGGGTCCTTGAGTTCACCC.

This clone has a count of ten or more. The read ends 3 residues shy of where the CDR3 ends; the end is completed using the germline J gene. The rearrangement links TRBV2 to TRBJ2-5, with D perhaps matching TRBD1 (6 bases). Germline CDR1 and CDR2: SNHLY and FYNNEI. There are 14 residues in the CDR3. V was shortened by 6 bases and J by 0 bases, with 11 bases between the two germline ends. CDR3 amino acids: CASRGTGYQETQYF. CDR3 DNA (partial): TGTGCCAGCAGGGGAACAGGGTACCAAGAGACC.

Ten or more counts support this clone. The read finishes 3 residues shy of the CDR3 end, and the germline J gene is used to complete it. This chain joins TRBV28 and TRBJ2-1; 11 positions match TRBD2. V was pared by 5 bases and J by 8 bases, with 8 bases of the junction left unmatched. The length of the CDR3 is 15 residues. Germline V lookup: CDR1 MDHEN, CDR2 SYDVKM. The sequenced part of the CDR3 DNA is TGTGCCAGCAGTCTACCGGGACTAGCGGCCCATGAG. Translated, it gives CASSLPGLAAHE. The full CDR3 sequence reads CASSLPGLAAHEQFF. Combining the CDR3 with reference TRBV28 and TRBJ2-1 gives the whole variable domain DVKVTQSSRYLVKRTGEKVFLECVQDMDHENMFWYRQDPGLGLRLIYFSYDVKMKEKGDIPEGYSVSREKKERFSLILESASTNQTSMYLCASSLPGLAAHEQFFGPGTRLTVL.